Detailed here is one T cell receptor beta chain. No antigen is known for it. These data come from a study of early T cells in non-severe SARS-CoV-2 infection. TCRdb itself ran the 5' RACE reads through MiXCR, one entry per CDR3 protein. This table has more than 70,000 distinct CDR3 sequences, over 9% appearing once. The study, taken as a whole, reports: VDJdb-based matching was biased toward anti-spike CD8 responses and missed private and CD4 specificities.

Sequencing input: whole blood. This TCR was sampled from an adult who was a healthcare worker with PCR-confirmed SARS-CoV-2 infection or an uninfected control (not recorded which).

CDR3 sequence (DNA): TGTGCCAGCAGCCCTAGGACAGGGCAGAGCGACGAGCAGTACTTC. It is translated as CASSPRTGQSDEQYF. The V and J genes are TRBV28 and TRBJ2-7, with TRBD1 identical over 8 bases. V dropped 6 bases and J dropped 5; count of bases not matched to a gene: 12. The CDR3 is 15 amino acids. Per germline, CDR1 MDHEN and CDR2 SYDVKM.